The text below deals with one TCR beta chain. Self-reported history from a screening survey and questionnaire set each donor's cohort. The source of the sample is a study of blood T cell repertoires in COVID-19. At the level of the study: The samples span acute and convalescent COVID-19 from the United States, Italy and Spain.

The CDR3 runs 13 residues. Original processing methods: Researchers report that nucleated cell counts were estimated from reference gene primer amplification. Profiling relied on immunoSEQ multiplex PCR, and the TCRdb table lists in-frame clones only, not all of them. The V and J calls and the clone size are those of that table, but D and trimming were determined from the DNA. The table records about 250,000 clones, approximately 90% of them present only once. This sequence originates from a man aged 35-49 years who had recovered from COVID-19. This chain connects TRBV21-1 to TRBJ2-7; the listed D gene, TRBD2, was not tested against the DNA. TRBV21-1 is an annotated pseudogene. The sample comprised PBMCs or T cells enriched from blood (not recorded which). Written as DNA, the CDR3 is TGTGCCAGCAGCACAACTAGCATCTACGAGCAGTACTTC. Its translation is CASSTTSIYEQYF.